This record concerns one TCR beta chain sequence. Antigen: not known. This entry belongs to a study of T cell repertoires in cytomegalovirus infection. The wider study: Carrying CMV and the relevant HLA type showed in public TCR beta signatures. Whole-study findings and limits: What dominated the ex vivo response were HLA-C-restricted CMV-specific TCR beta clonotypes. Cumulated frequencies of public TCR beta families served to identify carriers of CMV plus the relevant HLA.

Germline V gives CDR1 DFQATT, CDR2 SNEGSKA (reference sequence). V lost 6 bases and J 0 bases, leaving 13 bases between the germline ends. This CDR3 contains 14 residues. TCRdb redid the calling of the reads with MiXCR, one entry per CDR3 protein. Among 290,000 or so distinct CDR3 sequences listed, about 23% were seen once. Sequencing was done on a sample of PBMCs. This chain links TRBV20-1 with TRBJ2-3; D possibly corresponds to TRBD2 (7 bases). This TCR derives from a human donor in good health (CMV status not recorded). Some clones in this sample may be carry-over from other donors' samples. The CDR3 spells CSAGGVASTDTQYF. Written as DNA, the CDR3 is TGCAGTGCAGGGGGGGTAGCGAGCACAGATACGCAGTATTTT.